Presented here are 3 T cell receptor beta chains from one specimen sequenced in a study of blood T cell repertoires in COVID-19. TCRdb's table, derived via immunoSEQ multiplex PCR, lists solely in-frame clones and lacks some. The repertoire has approximately 170,000 clones, about 88% of them found once; the top ten carry about 0.77%. The sample taken for sequencing was PBMCs or T cells enriched from blood (not recorded which). Receptor source: a woman younger than 30 who had recovered from COVID-19.

The J gene is TRBJ1-3, the V gene TRBV18; perhaps TRBD1 as D (5 bases). From germline, CDR1 is KGHSH and CDR2 LQKENI. The CDR3 extends over 18 amino acids. V gave up 2 bases and J gave up 3 bases, with 20 bases separating them. This CDR3 is CASSPAQGPASGGNTIYF. In DNA form, the CDR3 reads TGTGCCAGCTCACCAGCCCAGGGCCCTGCGTCGGGTGGAAACACCATATATTTT.

The genes are TRBV5-1 and TRBJ2-1; the D gene is possibly TRBD1 (6 bases). The V end was cut by 0 bases, the J end by 0 bases, with 13 bases between. The CDR3 consists of 17 residues. Germline CDR1 and CDR2: SGHRS and YFSETQ. The CDR3 reads CASSLVSRGGSYNEQFF. The CDR3 bases are TGCGCCAGCAGCTTGGTGAGTAGAGGGGGCTCCTACAATGAGCAGTTCTTC. Using reference TRBV5-1 and TRBJ2-1 for the parts outside the CDR3, the full variable domain is KAGVTQTPRYLIKTRGQQVTLSCSPISGHRSVSWYQQTPGQGLQFLFEYFSETQRNKGNFPGRFSGRQFSNSRSEMNVSTLELGDSALYLCASSLVSRGGSYNEQFFGPGTRLTVL.

This chain uses TRBV28 with TRBJ1-1; a possible D gene is TRBD1 (5 bases). Germline CDR1 and CDR2: MDHEN and SYDVKM. Trimming shortened V by 4 bases and J by 11 bases, and 14 bases separated the two germline ends. CDR3 size: 12 residues. The CDR3 DNA sequence: TGTGCCAGCAGTTCGGGACTCCCAGTCGCTTTCTTT. Amino acid sequence: CASSSGLPVAFF.